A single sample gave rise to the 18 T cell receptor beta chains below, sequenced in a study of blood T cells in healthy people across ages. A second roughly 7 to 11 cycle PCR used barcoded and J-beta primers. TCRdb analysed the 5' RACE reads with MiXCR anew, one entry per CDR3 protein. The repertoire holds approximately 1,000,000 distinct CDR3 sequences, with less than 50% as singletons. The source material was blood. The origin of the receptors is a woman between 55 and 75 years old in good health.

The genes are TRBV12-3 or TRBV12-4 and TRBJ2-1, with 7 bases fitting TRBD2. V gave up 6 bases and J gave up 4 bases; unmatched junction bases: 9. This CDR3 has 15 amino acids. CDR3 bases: TGTGCCAGCAGGGTCTCAGCGGGAAAATACAATGAGCAGTTCTTC. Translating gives CASRVSAGKYNEQFF.

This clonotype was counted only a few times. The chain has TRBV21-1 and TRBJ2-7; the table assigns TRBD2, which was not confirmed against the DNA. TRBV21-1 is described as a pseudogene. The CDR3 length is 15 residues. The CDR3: CASSKEDRKPYEQYF. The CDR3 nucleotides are TGTGCCAGCAGCAAGGAGGATCGGAAACCCTACGAGCAGTACTTC.

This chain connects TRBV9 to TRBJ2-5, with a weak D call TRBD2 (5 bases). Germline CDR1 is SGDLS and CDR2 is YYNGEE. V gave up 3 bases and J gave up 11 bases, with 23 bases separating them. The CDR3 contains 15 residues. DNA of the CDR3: TGTGCCAGCAGCGCACTAGGAGCCGCCGGCAATGAGCAGTACTTC. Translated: CASSALGAAGNEQYF.

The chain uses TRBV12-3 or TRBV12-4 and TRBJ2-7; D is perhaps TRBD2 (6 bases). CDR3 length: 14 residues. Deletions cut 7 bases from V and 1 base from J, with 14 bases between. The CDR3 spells CASNVGGLSYEQYF. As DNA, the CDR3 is TGTGCCAGCAATGTGGGAGGTCTATCCTACGAGCAGTACTTC.

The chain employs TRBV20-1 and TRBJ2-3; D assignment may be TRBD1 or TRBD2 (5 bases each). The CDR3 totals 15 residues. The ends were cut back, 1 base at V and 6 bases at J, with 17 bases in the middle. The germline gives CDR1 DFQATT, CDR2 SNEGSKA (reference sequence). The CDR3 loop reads CSARGPGTPADTQYF. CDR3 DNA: TGCAGTGCTAGAGGCCCCGGGACCCCAGCGGATACGCAGTATTTT.

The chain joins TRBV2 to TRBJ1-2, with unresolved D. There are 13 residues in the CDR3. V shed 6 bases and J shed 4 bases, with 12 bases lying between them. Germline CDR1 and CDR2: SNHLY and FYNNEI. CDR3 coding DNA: TGTGCCAGCAGGAGCCCCGCGGCCTATGGCTACACCTTC. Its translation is CASRSPAAYGYTF.

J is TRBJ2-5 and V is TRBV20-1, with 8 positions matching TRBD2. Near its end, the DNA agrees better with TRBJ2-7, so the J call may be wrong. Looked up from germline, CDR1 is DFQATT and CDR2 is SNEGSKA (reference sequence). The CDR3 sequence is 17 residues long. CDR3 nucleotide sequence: TGCAGTGCTATGGTCGTTAAAAGGGCGGGAGGCCCCTACGAGCAGTACTTC. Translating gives CSAMVVKRAGGPYEQYF.

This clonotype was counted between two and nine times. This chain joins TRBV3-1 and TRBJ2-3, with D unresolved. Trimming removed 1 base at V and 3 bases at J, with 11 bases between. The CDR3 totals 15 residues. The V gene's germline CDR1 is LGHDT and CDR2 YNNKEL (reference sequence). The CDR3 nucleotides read TGTGCCAGCAGCCAAGTCGCACCCCGGACAGATACGCAGTATTTT. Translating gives CASSQVAPRTDTQYF.

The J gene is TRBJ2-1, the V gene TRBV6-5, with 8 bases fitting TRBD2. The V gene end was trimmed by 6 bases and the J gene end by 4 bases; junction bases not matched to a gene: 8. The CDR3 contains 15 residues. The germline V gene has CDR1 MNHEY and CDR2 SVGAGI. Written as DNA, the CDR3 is TGTGCCAGCAGCCATAGCGGGATTTCTTACAATGAGCAGTTCTTC. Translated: CASSHSGISYNEQFF.

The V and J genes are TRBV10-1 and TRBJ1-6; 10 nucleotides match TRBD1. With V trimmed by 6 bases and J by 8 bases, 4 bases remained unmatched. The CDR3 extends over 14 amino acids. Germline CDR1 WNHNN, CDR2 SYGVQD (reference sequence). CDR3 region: CASRDDRGHSPLHF. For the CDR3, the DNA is TGCGCCAGCAGGGATGACAGGGGGCATTCACCCCTCCACTTT.

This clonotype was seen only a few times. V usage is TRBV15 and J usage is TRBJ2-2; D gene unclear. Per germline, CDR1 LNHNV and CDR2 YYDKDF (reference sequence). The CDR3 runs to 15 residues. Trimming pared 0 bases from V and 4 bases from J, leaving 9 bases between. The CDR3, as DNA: TGTGCCACCAGCAGAGACTGGGGTGGCACCGGGGAGCTGTTTTTT. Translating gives CATSRDWGGTGELFF.

CDR3 bases: TGTGCCAGCAGACGCGGGATGACAGATACGCAGTATTTT. Amino acids: CASRRGMTDTQYF. The chain links TRBV7-9 to TRBJ2-3, with D tentatively TRBD2 (6 bases). Germline V CDR1 and CDR2: SEHNR, FQNEAQ (reference sequence). V dropped 6 bases and J dropped 3 bases, with 10 bases sitting between them. The CDR3 sequence is 13 residues long.

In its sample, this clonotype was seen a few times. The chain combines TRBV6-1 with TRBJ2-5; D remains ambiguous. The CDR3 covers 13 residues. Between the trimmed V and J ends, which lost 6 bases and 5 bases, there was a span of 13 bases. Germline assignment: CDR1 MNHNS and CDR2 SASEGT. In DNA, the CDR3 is TGTGCCAGCAGCATTATGGCCGAGGAGACCCAGTACTTC. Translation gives CASSIMAEETQYF.

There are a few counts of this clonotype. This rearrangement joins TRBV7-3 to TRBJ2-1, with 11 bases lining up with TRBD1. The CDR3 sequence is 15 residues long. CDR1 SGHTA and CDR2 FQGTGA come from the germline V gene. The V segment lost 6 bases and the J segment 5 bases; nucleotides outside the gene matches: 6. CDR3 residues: CASSPRDRGDNEQFF. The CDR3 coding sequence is TGTGCCAGCAGTCCCCGGGACAGGGGGGACAATGAGCAGTTCTTC.

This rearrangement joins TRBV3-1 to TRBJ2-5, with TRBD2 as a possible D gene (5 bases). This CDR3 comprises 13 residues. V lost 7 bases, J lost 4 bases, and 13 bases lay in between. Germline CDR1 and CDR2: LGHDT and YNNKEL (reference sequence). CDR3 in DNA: TGTGCCAGCACCCCCAGAGGGAGAGAGACCCAGTACTTC. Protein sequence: CASTPRGRETQYF.

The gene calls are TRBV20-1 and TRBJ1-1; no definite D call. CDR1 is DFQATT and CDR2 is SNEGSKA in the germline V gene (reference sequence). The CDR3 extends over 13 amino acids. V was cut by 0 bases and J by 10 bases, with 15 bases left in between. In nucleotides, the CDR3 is TGCAGTGCTAGAGAAGCCAGGATGAACCGAGCTTTCTTT. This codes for CSAREARMNRAFF.

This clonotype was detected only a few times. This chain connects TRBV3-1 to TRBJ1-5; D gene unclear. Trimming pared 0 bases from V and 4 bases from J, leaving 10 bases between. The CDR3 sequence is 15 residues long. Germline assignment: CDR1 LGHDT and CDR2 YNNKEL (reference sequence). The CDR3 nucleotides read TGTGCCAGCAGCCAAGATCCAGGCCCTAATCAGCCCCAGCATTTT. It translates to CASSQDPGPNQPQHF.

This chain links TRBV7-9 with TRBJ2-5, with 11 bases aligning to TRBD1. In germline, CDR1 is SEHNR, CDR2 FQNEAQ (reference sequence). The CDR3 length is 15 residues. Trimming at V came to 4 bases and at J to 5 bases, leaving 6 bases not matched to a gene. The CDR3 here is CASSSQDRGHETQYF. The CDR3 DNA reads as TGTGCCAGCAGCTCCCAGGACAGGGGGCATGAGACCCAGTACTTC.